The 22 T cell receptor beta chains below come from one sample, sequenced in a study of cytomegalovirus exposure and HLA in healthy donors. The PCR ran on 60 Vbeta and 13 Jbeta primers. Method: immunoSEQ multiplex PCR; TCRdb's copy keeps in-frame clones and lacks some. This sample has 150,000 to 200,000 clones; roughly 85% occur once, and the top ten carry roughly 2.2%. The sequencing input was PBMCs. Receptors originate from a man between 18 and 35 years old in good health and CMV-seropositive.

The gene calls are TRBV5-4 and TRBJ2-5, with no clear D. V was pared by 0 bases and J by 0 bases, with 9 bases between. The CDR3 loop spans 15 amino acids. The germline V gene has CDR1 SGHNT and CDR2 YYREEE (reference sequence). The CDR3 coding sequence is TGTGCCAGCAGCTTGGCTCCTCGGTACCAAGAGACCCAGTACTTC. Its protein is CASSLAPRYQETQYF.

CDR3 DNA sequence: TGTGCCAGCAGCTCCCAGACAGGGGCCGGGGTCATTCAGTACTTC. Protein product: CASSSQTGAGVIQYF. The genes are TRBV11-1 and TRBJ2-4; 8 bases are shared with TRBD1. The germline gives CDR1 SGHAT, CDR2 FQDESV (reference sequence). With V trimmed by 4 bases and J by 9 bases, 11 bases remained unmatched. There are 15 residues in the CDR3.

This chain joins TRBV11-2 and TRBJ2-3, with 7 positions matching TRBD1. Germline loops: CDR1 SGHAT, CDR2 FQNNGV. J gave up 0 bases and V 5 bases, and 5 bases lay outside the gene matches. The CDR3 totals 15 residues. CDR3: CASSAGTVSTDTQYF. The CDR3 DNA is TGTGCCAGCAGCGCAGGGACAGTTAGCACAGATACGCAGTATTTT.

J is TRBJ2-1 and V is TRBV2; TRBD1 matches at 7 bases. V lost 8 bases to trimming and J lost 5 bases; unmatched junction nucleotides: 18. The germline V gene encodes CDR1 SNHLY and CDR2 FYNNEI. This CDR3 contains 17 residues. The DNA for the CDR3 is TGTGCCAGCCGACAGGGCCGGACAATAATTGCAGACAATGAGCAGTTCTTC. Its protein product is CASRQGRTIIADNEQFF.

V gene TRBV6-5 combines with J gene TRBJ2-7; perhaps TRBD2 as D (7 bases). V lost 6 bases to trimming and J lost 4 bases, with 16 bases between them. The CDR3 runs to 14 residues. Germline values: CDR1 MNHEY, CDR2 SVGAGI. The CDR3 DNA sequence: TGTGCCAGCAGGAGGGGGGAGGGTAGTTACGAGCAGTACTTC. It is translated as CASRRGEGSYEQYF.

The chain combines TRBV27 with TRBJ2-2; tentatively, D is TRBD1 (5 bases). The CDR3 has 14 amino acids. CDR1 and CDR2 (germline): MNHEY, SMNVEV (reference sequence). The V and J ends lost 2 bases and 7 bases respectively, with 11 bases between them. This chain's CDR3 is CASSLRGVGGELFF. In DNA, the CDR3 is TGTGCCAGCAGTTTAAGGGGCGTCGGCGGGGAGCTGTTTTTT.

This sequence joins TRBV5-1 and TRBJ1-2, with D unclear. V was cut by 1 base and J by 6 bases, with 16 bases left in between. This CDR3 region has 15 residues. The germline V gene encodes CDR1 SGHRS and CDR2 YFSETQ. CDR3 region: CASSLSGYLRDGYTF. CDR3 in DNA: TGCGCCAGCAGCTTGTCGGGTTACCTGAGGGATGGCTACACCTTC.

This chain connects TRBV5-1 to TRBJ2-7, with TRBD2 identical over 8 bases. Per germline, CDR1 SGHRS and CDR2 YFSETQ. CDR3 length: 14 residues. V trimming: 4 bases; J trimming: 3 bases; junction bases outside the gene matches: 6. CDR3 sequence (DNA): TGCGCCAGCAGCCGGAGCGGGGGTCACTACGAGCAGTACTTC. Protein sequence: CASSRSGGHYEQYF.

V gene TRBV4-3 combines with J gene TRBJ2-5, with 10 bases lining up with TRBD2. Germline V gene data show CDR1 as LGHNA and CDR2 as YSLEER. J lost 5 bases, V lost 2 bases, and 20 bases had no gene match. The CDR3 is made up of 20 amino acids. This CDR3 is CASSQLASTSGVDRWETQYF. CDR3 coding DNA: TGCGCCAGCAGCCAACTAGCAAGCACTAGCGGGGTCGATCGCTGGGAGACCCAGTACTTC.

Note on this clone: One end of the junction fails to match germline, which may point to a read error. The CDR3 reads CASSPRPAPGANGLTF. DNA of the CDR3: TGTGCCAGCTCACCACGCCCGGCACCTGGGGCCAACGGCCTGACTTTC. The V call is TRBV18, the J call TRBJ2-6; possibly TRBD1 for D (5 bases). Germline V gene lookup returns CDR1 KGHSH and CDR2 LQKENI. The CDR3 is 16 residues long. Variable domain in full (rest from reference TRBV18 and TRBJ2-6): NAGVMQNPRHLVRRRGQEARLRCSPMKGHSHVYWYRQLPEEGLKFMVYLQKENIIDESGMPKERFSAEFPKEGPSILRIQQVVRGDSAAYFCASSPRPAPGANGLTFGAGSRLTVL.

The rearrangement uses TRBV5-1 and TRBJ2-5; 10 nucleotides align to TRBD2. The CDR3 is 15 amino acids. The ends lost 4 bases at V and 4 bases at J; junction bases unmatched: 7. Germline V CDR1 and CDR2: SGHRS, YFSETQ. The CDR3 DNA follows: TGCGCCAGCAGCACCGGTGTAGCGGGGGGAGAGACCCAGTACTTC. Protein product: CASSTGVAGGETQYF.

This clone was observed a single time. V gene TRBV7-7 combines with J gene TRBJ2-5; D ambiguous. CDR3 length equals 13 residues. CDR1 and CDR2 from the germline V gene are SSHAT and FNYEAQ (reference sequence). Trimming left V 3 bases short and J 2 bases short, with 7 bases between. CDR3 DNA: TGTGCCAGCAGCTTGAACAGTCAAGAGACCCAGTACTTC. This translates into CASSLNSQETQYF.

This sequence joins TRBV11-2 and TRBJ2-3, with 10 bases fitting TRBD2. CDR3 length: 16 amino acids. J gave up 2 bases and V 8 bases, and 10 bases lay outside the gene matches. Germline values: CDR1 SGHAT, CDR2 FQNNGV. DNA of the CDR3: TGTGCCAGCGGCCGGAATAGCGGGGGGCTCACAGATACGCAGTATTTT. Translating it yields CASGRNSGGLTDTQYF.

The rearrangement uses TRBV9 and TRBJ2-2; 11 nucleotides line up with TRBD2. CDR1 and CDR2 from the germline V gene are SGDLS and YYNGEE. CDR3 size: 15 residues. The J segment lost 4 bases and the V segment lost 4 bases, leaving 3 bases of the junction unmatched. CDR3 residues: CASSRGTSGTGELFF. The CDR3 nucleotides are TGTGCCAGCAGCCGAGGGACTAGCGGCACCGGGGAGCTGTTTTTT.

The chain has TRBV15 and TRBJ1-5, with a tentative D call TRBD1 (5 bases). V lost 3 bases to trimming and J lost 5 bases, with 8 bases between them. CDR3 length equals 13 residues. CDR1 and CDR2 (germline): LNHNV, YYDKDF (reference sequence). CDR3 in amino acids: CATSRGPDQPQHF. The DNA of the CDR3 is TGTGCCACCAGCAGGGGGCCGGATCAGCCCCAGCATTTT.

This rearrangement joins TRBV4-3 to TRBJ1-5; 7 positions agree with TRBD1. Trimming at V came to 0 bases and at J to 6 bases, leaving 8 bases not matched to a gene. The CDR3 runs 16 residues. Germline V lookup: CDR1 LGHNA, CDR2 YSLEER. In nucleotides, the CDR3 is TGCGCCAGCAGCCAAGATCGACAGGGTTTAGGTCAGCCCCAGCATTTT. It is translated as CASSQDRQGLGQPQHF.

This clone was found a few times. DNA for the CDR3: TGTGCCAGCAGTGACGAGTCTAGCGCTGAGCAGTTCTTC. It specifies CASSDESSAEQFF. V gene TRBV6-4 combines with J gene TRBJ2-1; a possible D gene is TRBD2 (6 bases). This CDR3 region has 13 residues. CDR1 is MRHNA, CDR2 SNTAGT, per germline. The V end lost 2 bases, the J end lost 9 bases, and 11 bases lay between the germline ends.

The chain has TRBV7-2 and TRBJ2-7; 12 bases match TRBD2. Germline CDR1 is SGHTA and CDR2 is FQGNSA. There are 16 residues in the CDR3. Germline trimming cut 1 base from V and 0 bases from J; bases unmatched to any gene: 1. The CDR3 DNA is TGTGCCAGCAGCTTAGGACTAGCGGGGGCCTCCTACGAGCAGTACTTC. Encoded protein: CASSLGLAGASYEQYF. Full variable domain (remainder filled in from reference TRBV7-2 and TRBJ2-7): GAGVSQSPSNKVTEKGKDVELRCDPISGHTALYWYRQSLGQGLEFLIYFQGNSAPDKSGLPSDRFSAERTGGSVSTLTIQRTQQEDSAVYLCASSLGLAGASYEQYFGPGTRLTVT.

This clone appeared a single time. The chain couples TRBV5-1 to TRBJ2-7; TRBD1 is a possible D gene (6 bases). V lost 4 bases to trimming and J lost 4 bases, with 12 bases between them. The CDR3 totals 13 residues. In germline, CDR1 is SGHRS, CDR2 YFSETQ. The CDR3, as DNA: TGCGCCAGCAGCATAGGACAGATATACGAGCAGTACTTC. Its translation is CASSIGQIYEQYF. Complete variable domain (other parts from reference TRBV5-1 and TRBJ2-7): KAGVTQTPRYLIKTRGQQVTLSCSPISGHRSVSWYQQTPGQGLQFLFEYFSETQRNKGNFPGRFSGRQFSNSRSEMNVSTLELGDSALYLCASSIGQIYEQYFGPGTRLTVT.

The DNA for the CDR3 is TGTGCCAGCAGCTTGGGGACAGGGGGGGACTATGGCTACACCTTC. This gives the protein CASSLGTGGDYGYTF. The rearrangement uses TRBV7-8 and TRBJ1-2, with TRBD1 matching 11 bases. CDR1 SGHVS and CDR2 FQNEAQ come from the germline V gene. The V and J ends lost 3 bases and 3 bases, in that order; junction bases with no gene match: 3. The CDR3 loop spans 15 amino acids.

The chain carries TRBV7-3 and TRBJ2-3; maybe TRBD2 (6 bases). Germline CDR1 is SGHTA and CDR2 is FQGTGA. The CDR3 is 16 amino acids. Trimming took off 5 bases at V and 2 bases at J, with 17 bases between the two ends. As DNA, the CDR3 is TGTGCCAGCAGCGGGGAGGACGGGCTTAACACAGATACGCAGTATTTT. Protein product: CASSGEDGLNTDTQYF.

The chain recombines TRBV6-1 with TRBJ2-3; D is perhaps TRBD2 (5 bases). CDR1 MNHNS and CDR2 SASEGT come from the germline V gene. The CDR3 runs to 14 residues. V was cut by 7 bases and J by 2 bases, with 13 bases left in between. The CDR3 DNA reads TGTGCCAGCACCGAGAGAGGGCACACAGATACGCAGTATTTT. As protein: CASTERGHTDTQYF.